This TCR beta chain comes out of a study of blood T cell repertoires in COVID-19. Study context: COVID-19 samples, acute and convalescent, were from the United States, Italy and Spain.

The data were produced by immunoSEQ multiplex PCR, yet TCRdb's version contains in-frame clones alone and is incomplete. The sample lists around 150,000 clones; 65% to 90% were seen once. Germline V gives CDR1 MNHNS, CDR2 SASEGT. The V and J ends lost 2 bases and 4 bases respectively, with 6 bases between them. The CDR3 totals 13 residues. The chain is built from TRBV6-1 and TRBJ1-5; D remains unclear. The receptor comes from a man aged 55-75 years with acute or convalescent COVID-19. The sample was peripheral blood. This chain's CDR3 is CASSELRNQPQHF. DNA of the CDR3: TGTGCCAGCAGTGAACTTCGGAATCAGCCCCAGCATTTT.